These 8 T cell receptor beta chains share one sample of origin, sequenced in a study of graft-versus-host responses after intestinal transplantation. Sequenced by immunoSEQ multiplex PCR; TCRdb stores in-frame clones only, minus some. Of about 130,000 clones listed, about 93% are singletons. These TCRs' antigens remain unknown. The sequenced sample was unstimulated CD4+ T cells sorted from spleen or lymph node cells, obtained before intestinal transplant. These receptor sequences come from a human donor who received an intestinal transplant.

About this clone: One end of the junction varies from germline; a read error may be responsible. The rearrangement links TRBV5-1 to TRBJ2-5; D possibly corresponds to TRBD1 (5 bases). In germline, CDR1 is SGHRS, CDR2 YFSETQ. The CDR3 sequence is 15 residues long. CDR3 residues: CASRLVGHNQETQYF. CDR3 DNA: TGCGCCAGCCGCTTGGTCGGACACAACCAAGAGACCCAGTACTTC.

V and J are TRBV10-3 and TRBJ2-3; D is undetermined. Between the trimmed V and J ends, which lost 5 bases and 0 bases, there was a span of 12 bases. The germline V gene has CDR1 ENHRY and CDR2 SYGVKD. The CDR3 has 15 residues. The CDR3 DNA reads TGTGCCATCAGTCCTGGACCCACCAGCACAGATACGCAGTATTTT. Translating it yields CAISPGPTSTDTQYF.

V gene TRBV5-1 combines with J gene TRBJ2-3; D unclear. The CDR3 has 14 amino acids. Germline V gene data show CDR1 as SGHRS and CDR2 as YFSETQ. Trimming left V 5 bases short and J 0 bases short, with 10 bases between. The CDR3 loop reads CASRGLFSTDTQYF. In DNA form, the CDR3 reads TGCGCCAGCAGGGGTCTTTTTAGCACAGATACGCAGTATTTT.

This clone was detected once. The chain employs TRBV28 and TRBJ2-5; tentatively, D is TRBD2 (6 bases). Trimming removed 3 bases from V and 5 bases from J, with 16 bases in between. Germline assignment: CDR1 MDHEN and CDR2 SYDVKM. This CDR3 region has 15 residues. In DNA, the CDR3 is TGTGCCAGCAGTTTCCACGGGAGACTCGAGGAGACCCAGTACTTC. Translated: CASSFHGRLEETQYF.

The chain carries TRBV19 and TRBJ2-1; 13 bases agree with TRBD2. The CDR3 runs 13 residues. J lost 7 bases, V lost 9 bases, and 3 bases had no gene match. CDR1 and CDR2 from the germline V gene are LNHDA and SQIVND (reference sequence). The CDR3 region is CASLLAGGNEQFF. The CDR3 DNA sequence: TGTGCCAGCCTACTAGCGGGAGGGAATGAGCAGTTCTTC.

The chain has TRBV10-3 and TRBJ2-1; 8 bases fit TRBD2. The germline V gene encodes CDR1 ENHRY and CDR2 SYGVKD. The CDR3 has 14 residues. The junction had 3 bases not matched to a gene; V was cut back by 6 bases and J by 2 bases. The CDR3 here is CAISDSGTYNEQFF. In nucleotides, the CDR3 is TGTGCCATCAGCGATAGCGGGACCTACAATGAGCAGTTCTTC.

This clone was picked up one time. The chain combines TRBV18 with TRBJ2-5; 10 bases fit TRBD2. The J call may be mistaken, given a closer DNA end match to TRBJ2-7. Germline CDR1 reads KGHSH; CDR2 reads LQKENI. This CDR3 region has 15 residues. The CDR3 DNA follows: TGTGCCAGCTCACAAGGACTAGCGGACTGGTCCGAGCAGTACTTC. It translates to CASSQGLADWSEQYF.

This chain uses TRBV28 with TRBJ2-1; either TRBD1 or TRBD2 may supply D (5 bases each). In germline, CDR1 is MDHEN, CDR2 SYDVKM. The length of the CDR3 is 16 residues. Trimming cost V 4 bases and J 6 bases, with 19 bases left between them. Here the CDR3 DNA reads TGTGCCAGCAGTTCGCCCGTTGGAAGGGGACGCAATGAGCAGTTCTTC. It is translated as CASSSPVGRGRNEQFF.